This T cell receptor (beta chain) was observed in a study of cytomegalovirus exposure and HLA in healthy donors (TCRdb year 2017). Notes on the research overall: An earlier analysis of approximately 590 of the donors reported 250 to 350 Gb of sequence data and some 120 million unique TCR beta sequences from roughly 200 million T cells. High-throughput TCR immunosequencing, statistical association of individual TCRs with disease status, and machine learning were combined to predict cytomegalovirus infection status. The later analysis used no new phenotypic data to find candidate immune exposures, relying instead on TCR beta sequences and their occurrence across donors. A later analysis re-analyzed previously published TCR beta repertoires from 600 to 850 donors and added high-resolution HLA genotyping to study TCR occurrence patterns. The study profiled the T cell repertoires of 500 to 800 subjects by immunosequencing and related them to cytomegalovirus serostatus. An earlier analysis of more than 450 of the donors used high-throughput TCR beta sequencing to judge whether each TCR beta V gene segment behaved as functional or pseudogenic. HLA typing covered class I and class II loci at four-digit resolution. The study was designed to test whether signatures of past pathogen exposure could be identified by cataloging public T cell receptors. The number of typed donors differed by locus: about 620-630 for A, B, C, DRB1 and DQB1; approximately 540 for DQA1; 606 for DPA1; and roughly 450 for DPB1. In addition to the first cohort of 500 to 850 subjects, a separate validation cohort of 130 or so different subjects was used. Of the 300 to 450 genotyped donors, approximately 82% fell in the genetic ancestry cluster associated with self-reported Caucasian donors. A later genetic analysis used genome-wide SNP genotypes for 398 of the 666 donors, treating that subset as a discovery cohort. Every discovery cohort repertoire had been produced on one sequencing platform. Across 398 genotyped donors of the cohort, an average of approximately 240,000 unique TCR beta nucleotide sequences per donor were sequenced, and roughly 18% of those sequences were non-productive. An early release covering approximately 600 HLA-typed donors comprised around 300 gigabases of sequencing data and some 79 million unique TCR sequences. A few DR-DQ haplotypes were treated as single units for association and clustering because of strong linkage in the cohort. Donor age, sex, ethnicity and CMV serostatus were collected together with the repertoire data.

The cohort comprised under 700 healthy bone marrow donors. Cohort members were all nominally healthy when sampled, although unrecorded immune exposures were likely present. The donor was CMV seropositive and was included in the group of 300 or so seropositive cohort members. Each donor provided a peripheral blood sample, and peripheral blood mononuclear cells were used for TCR beta sequencing. Genomic DNA extraction from the blood cell samples was performed with the Qiagen DNeasy Blood Extraction Kit. Of note for this clone: Its recognized antigen is unknown. No quality values exist for individual bases; no much larger clone is one base distant.

Receptor amplification or capture employed the immunoSEQ multiplex PCR assay. For the multiplex PCR, a mixture combining 60 forward primers for TCR Vbeta segments and 13 reverse primers for TCR Jbeta segments was used. The CDR3 region of rearranged TCR beta genes was amplified from genomic DNA with a multiplex PCR assay. The Illumina HiSeq System was used to sequence the amplified TCR beta libraries as 87-base-pair reads. The paper's data handling went like this. A later analysis tallied 75 million to 95 million unique TCR beta chains across the 650 to 750 repertoires, and 10 million to 11 million of those chains were shared by two or more donors. Raw reads were error-corrected and collapsed into unique sequences by a nearest-neighbor algorithm in which closely related sequences were merged to remove PCR and sequencing errors. CDR3 sequences were aligned to IMGT reference sequences to assign V, D and J gene segments. For a sequence to be retained, at least a six-nucleotide match to both a V gene segment and a J gene segment was required. Rearrangements were classified as productive when the CDR3 lacked stop codons and remained in frame with V and J, and all other rearrangements were classified as non-productive. CDR3 was defined according to IMGT convention as the region running from the second conserved V-encoded cysteine to the conserved J-encoded phenylalanine. The earlier analysis of roughly 590 of the donors excluded any sequence lacking an unambiguous match to a single V gene segment. In an earlier analysis of approximately 590 of the donors, a V segment was called functional when productive rearrangements were above 56.7%, and segregating when the standard deviation between donors exceeded 5%. A statistical classification framework was built for diagnosing cytomegalovirus status from the catalog of TCR beta chain sequences. V and J gene assignment, in a later analysis, came from comparing TCR nucleotide sequences with IMGT/GENE-DB human TR gene sequences. Using the TCRdist pipeline, a later analysis assigned CDR3 sequences along with most-parsimonious VDJ recombination scenarios. In a later analysis, every TCR beta chain was defined by the combination of its CDR3 amino acid sequence and its V-gene family, and reads without a unique V-gene family were dropped. A later analysis removed roughly 590 highly shared, low-generation-probability nucleotide sequences to deal with suspected cross-contamination and a sequencing artifact. A later analysis calculated a clonal expansion index for each public chain from normalized within-repertoire ranks of inferred template counts. A later analysis computed generation probabilities with a VDJ recombination model fitted to out-of-frame rearrangements, and checked the results against IGoR. A later analysis scored TCR-TCR, TCR-HLA and TCR-CMV co-occurrence with hypergeometric tests, applying a repertoire-size bias correction to TCR pairs. To estimate false discovery rates, a later analysis permuted the HLA or CMV assignments 20 times. In a later analysis, co-occurring TCRs were grouped with DBSCAN, and TCRdist sequence similarity was added when clustering was performed within HLA-allele-positive subsets. Co-occurrence clustering excluded repertoires with fewer than 30,000 or more than 120,000 public chains, plus five with anomalous nucleotide sharing. TCRdb mirrors the immuneACCESS table, restricted to in-frame sequences. Some clones are absent from its copies; in checked studies, under half trace to an unresolved V gene, and the reason for the others is unknown. V, J and clone size derive from that table, while D and trimming were established from the DNA sequence. The sample table shows 150,000 to 200,000 clones, and roughly 80% are seen once. 11% of the sample comes from the top ten.

V is clipped by 2 bases and J by 8 bases, and the sequence between their germline boundaries is 11 bases long. Based on the germline V gene, the CDR1 and CDR2 sequences are SGHDT and YYEEEE. Reading from cysteine to phenylalanine, the CDR3 counts 13 amino acids. Left in the record is the CDR3 DNA by itself, 39 bases read in frame from the first base. Overall results and qualifications from the work: Broadly in line with IMGT annotations, most TCR beta V segments showed up in productive rearrangements about 87% or about 30% of the time in an earlier analysis of several hundred of the donors. When HLA alleles, especially DR and DQ, strongly co-occurred, attributing TCR associations to individual alleles was difficult. In a later analysis, several top co-occurrence clusters were reported to appear linked to parvovirus B19, influenza, CMV and Epstein-Barr virus. Some IMGT-functional V segments, including TRBV6-2 and TRBV6-3, could not be distinguished by the 87-base-pair reads and were therefore excluded. For the cohort, immune exposure information was limited to CMV serostatus. Most TCR sequences were observed very rarely across donors, whereas some public TCRs were present in many individuals. At a false discovery rate of 0.05, a later analysis linked under 20,000 TCR beta sequences to specific HLA alleles. Linkage disequilibrium might explain the correlated functional status among segregating V segments, but an unknown experimental factor could not be ruled out. Only TCR beta chains were sequenced in this cohort, and the absence of alpha or paired-chain data limited detectable features. Approximately 18 rarely observed V segments, including chromosome 9 orphons, were excluded from the earlier analysis of several hundred of the donors because counts were too low. A later genetic analysis associated a missense DCLRE1C variant with V-gene and J-gene trimming of TCR beta chains, and an independent cohort replicated the association. In vitro tests confirmed that a few of the cytomegalovirus-associated TCR beta chains recognize cytomegalovirus antigens. The presence/absence analyses assumed that sequencing depth was roughly uniform across donors, and that assumption may not be true. The study listed 164 TCR beta chains as associated with cytomegalovirus. It was suggested by the authors that the approach could potentially be generalized to other disease states and immunological phenotypes. A group of highly shared sequence variants was considered likely to be a technical artifact of the sequencing pipeline. Most CMV-associated TCR beta chains appeared to be HLA-restricted in a later analysis, and the HLA associations seemed to be driven largely by CMV exposure. In a later analysis, TCR association rates were found to vary across HLA loci, with the most associated TCRs seen for DRB1 alleles and the fewest for HLA-C alleles. In a later genetic analysis, fewer N-insertions in productive TCRs were reported among donors in an Asian-associated ancestry cluster than the roughly 700-donor mean. In both the original and validation cohorts, the classifier was reported to diagnose cytomegalovirus status with high specificity and sensitivity. A further reported finding was that TCR beta sequences accurately predicted the HLA-A and HLA-B alleles for most subjects in the first cohort. In a later analysis, HLA-associated TCR beta chains were found to be more clonally expanded and to have lower generation probabilities than equally common non-associated chains. Because HLA typing was unavailable for some donors at each locus, only the typed subset was used in association tests.

The receptor's source is a man younger than 35 in good health and CMV-seropositive. Rearrangement joined TRBV5-6 to TRBJ1-5, with a tentative D gene TRBD1 over 6 matching bases. Sequencing was done on a sample of PBMCs. The CDR3 sequence is CASSFQGSKPQHF. The DNA sequence is as follows: TGTGCCAGCAGCTTCCAGGGGTCTAAGCCCCAGCATTTT.